The 25 T cell receptor beta chains presented below share a single source sample, sequenced in a study of CD8+CD57+ T cells in acquired aplastic anemia (dated by TCRdb to about 2018). The patients picked for sequencing were ones in whom flow cytometry had shown an expansion of CD8+CD57+ cells. Reads for this sample came from an Illumina HiSeq 2000. Genomic DNA served as template for TCR beta VDJ combination and CDR3 sequence profiling. TCRdb itself trimmed the public reads at Q25 with fastp, ran MiXCR and retained productive beta chains. Rows matching on CDR3 protein sequence are summarized as one entry with the most common DNA and genes. The sample records over 150,000 distinct CDR3 sequences, roughly 65% of which are singletons. 42% of the sample belongs to the ten largest clones. Sequencing was done on a sample of sorted CD4+, CD8+, or CD8+CD57+ T cells (not recorded which) from PBMCs. These receptors originate from a human donor with aplastic anemia.

This chain joins TRBV19 and TRBJ2-1; a possible D gene is TRBD2 (5 bases). Trimming removed 1 base at V and 7 bases at J, with 8 bases between. The CDR3 is 13 residues long. CDR1 and CDR2 from the germline V gene are LNHDA and SQIVND (reference sequence). CDR3: CASSIGTLNEQFF. Written as DNA, the CDR3 is TGTGCCAGTAGTATAGGGACTTTGAATGAGCAGTTCTTC.

The chain couples TRBV20-1 to TRBJ1-2; 8 nucleotides match TRBD1. The CDR3 length is 14 residues. Trimming at V came to 0 bases and at J to 7 bases, leaving 7 bases not matched to a gene. Germline V gene data show CDR1 as DFQATT and CDR2 as SNEGSKA (reference sequence). CDR3 amino acids: CSARDYQGAGGYTF. CDR3 nucleotide sequence: TGCAGTGCTAGAGATTATCAGGGGGCAGGTGGCTACACCTTC.

This chain links TRBV7-3 with TRBJ2-3; D unclear. V was trimmed by 1 base and J by 1 base, leaving 9 bases between them. The CDR3 totals 15 residues. The V gene's germline CDR1 is SGHTA and CDR2 FQGTGA. The CDR3 sequence is CASSLMSTRTDTQYF. CDR3 nucleotides: TGTGCCAGCAGCTTAATGTCGACACGCACAGATACGCAGTATTTT.

This clonotype came up many times. This rearrangement joins TRBV7-8 to TRBJ1-2, with a possible D match to TRBD1 (6 bases). This CDR3 has 15 residues. Trimming shortened V by 5 bases and J by 6 bases, and 19 bases separated the two germline ends. Per germline, CDR1 SGHVS and CDR2 FQNEAQ. The CDR3 spells CASSPVAGGRDGYTF. The CDR3 DNA is TGTGCCAGCAGCCCTGTGGCCGGGGGGCGCGATGGCTACACCTTC.

This clonotype was counted between two and nine times. The rearrangement uses TRBV2 and TRBJ2-2; 7 bases align to TRBD2. The CDR3 extends over 16 amino acids. Trimming at V came to 7 bases and at J to 6 bases, leaving 14 bases not matched to a gene. Germline values: CDR1 SNHLY, CDR2 FYNNEI. The CDR3 DNA follows: TGTGCCAGCATAAGGGATTCGGGGGGAGGCGCCGGGGAGCTGTTTTTT. It encodes CASIRDSGGGAGELFF. Complete variable domain (other parts from reference TRBV2 and TRBJ2-2): EPEVTQTPSHQVTQMGQEVILRCVPISNHLYFYWYRQILGQKVEFLVSFYNNEISEKSEIFDDQFSVERPDGSNFTLKIRSTKLEDSAMYFCASIRDSGGGAGELFFGEGSRLTVL.

The genes are TRBV15 and TRBJ1-3; unclear D gene. The germline V and J ends were trimmed by 0 bases and 0 bases, with 18 bases remaining between them. Germline V CDR1 and CDR2: LNHNV, YYDKDF (reference sequence). The length of the CDR3 is 19 residues. The CDR3, as DNA: TGTGCCACCAGCAGAGATCGTCTGCGCCAGACCGACTCTGGAAACACCATATATTTT. The encoded protein is CATSRDRLRQTDSGNTIYF.

As concerns this clonotype: This may come from a read error, since a much larger clone is one base off. The chain is built from TRBV9 and TRBJ2-1, with 11 bases fitting TRBD2. After removal of 3 bases from V and 14 bases from J, the junction contained 10 bases not matched to a gene. Germline CDR1 and CDR2: SGDLS and YYNGEE. CDR3 size: 14 residues. CDR3 sequence (DNA): TGTGCCAGCAGCGGGAGAATAGCGGGGGGGCAGGAGTTCTTC. Protein sequence: CASSGRIAGGQEFF. Combining the CDR3 with reference TRBV9 and TRBJ2-1 gives the whole variable domain DSGVTQTPKHLITATGQRVTLRCSPRSGDLSVYWYQQSLDQGLQFLIQYYNGEERAKGNILERFSAQQFPDLHSELNLSSLELGDSALYFCASSGRIAGGQEFFGPGTRLTVL.

J is TRBJ2-7 and V is TRBV9; either TRBD1 or TRBD2 may supply D (6 bases each). The V gene lost 4 bases and the J gene lost 5 bases, with 16 bases spanning the gap. Germline V gene data show CDR1 as SGDLS and CDR2 as YYNGEE. The CDR3 covers 14 residues. CDR3: CASSRRGALDEQYF. The CDR3 DNA sequence: TGTGCCAGCAGCCGAAGGGGGGCTCTAGACGAGCAGTACTTC.

The chain joins TRBV7-9 to TRBJ1-1; no clear D. Germline assignment: CDR1 SEHNR and CDR2 FQNEAQ (reference sequence). CDR3 size: 15 residues. V lost 1 base, J lost 1 base, and 10 bases lay in between. The CDR3 reads CASSLVSPGNTEAFF. Here the CDR3 DNA reads TGTGCCAGCAGCTTAGTTAGCCCAGGGAACACTGAAGCTTTCTTT.

V is TRBV7-9 and J is TRBJ2-7, with 7 bases matching TRBD2. Trimming at V came to 5 bases and at J to 2 bases, leaving 9 bases not matched to a gene. This CDR3 spans 15 amino acids. Germline assignment: CDR1 SEHNR and CDR2 FQNEAQ (reference sequence). In DNA, the CDR3 is TGTGCCAGCAGCCCCCAAAAAGCGGGGACCTACGAGCAGTACTTC. Residues: CASSPQKAGTYEQYF.

The rearrangement joins TRBV20-1 to TRBJ2-7, with 7 bases lining up with TRBD1. Germline V gene data show CDR1 as DFQATT and CDR2 as SNEGSKA (reference sequence). Trimming removed 6 bases from V and 2 bases from J; junction bases left unmatched: 7. The CDR3 runs to 13 residues. CDR3 sequence: CSAVQGFPYEQYF. The CDR3, as DNA: TGCAGTGCGGTACAGGGGTTTCCCTACGAGCAGTACTTC.

About this clonotype: The CDR3 does not close with the conserved phenylalanine or tryptophan, likely indicating a read error. It is unclear where the CDR3 begins or ends on the DNA, so no DNA is shown, and the CDR3 is as TCRdb lists it. V usage is TRBV19 and J usage is TRBJ2-7; the DNA was not compared with TRBD1, the D call given in the table. Per the germline V gene, CDR1 is LNHDA and CDR2 is SQIVND (reference sequence). Including both end residues, the CDR3 is 10 amino acids long. CDR3 sequence reads: CASSIRDRGR.

In its sample, this clonotype was seen once. The chain couples TRBV7-9 to TRBJ2-7; either TRBD1 or TRBD2 may fit D (5 bases each). The CDR3 consists of 15 residues. The V gene's germline CDR1 is SEHNR and CDR2 FQNEAQ (reference sequence). Trimming cost V 0 bases and J 2 bases, with 11 bases left between them. The CDR3 sequence: CASSLASMGPYEQYF. The CDR3, as DNA: TGTGCCAGCAGCTTAGCAAGTATGGGACCCTACGAGCAGTACTTC.

This sequence joins TRBV7-8 and TRBJ2-3; 8 bases align to TRBD1. V lost 4 bases and J lost 6; bases outside the gene matches: 6. There are 14 residues in the CDR3. Germline CDR1 is SGHVS and CDR2 is FQNEAQ. CDR3: CASSSMSGGDTQYF. CDR3 nucleotide sequence: TGTGCCAGCAGCTCCATGTCAGGGGGCGATACGCAGTATTTT.

On this clonotype itself: This may come from a read error, since a much larger clone is one base off. The V and J genes are TRBV6-1 and TRBJ2-7; the match to TRBD1 covers 9 bases. With 4 bases clipped from V and 1 base from J, the junction kept 5 bases outside the gene matches. This CDR3 has 15 amino acids. Per the germline V gene, CDR1 is MNHNS and CDR2 is SASEGT. CDR3: CASSVGQGPSYEQYF. In DNA form, the CDR3 reads TGTGCCAGCAGTGTAGGACAGGGGCCTTCCTACGAGCAGTACTTC.

The CDR3 DNA reads as TGTGCCACCGCCACCTACAAGAGCTCCTACGAGCAGTACTTC. Amino acid sequence: CATATYKSSYEQYF. The chain links TRBV7-9 to TRBJ2-7; D remains ambiguous. Germline assignment: CDR1 SEHNR and CDR2 FQNEAQ (reference sequence). The CDR3 spans 14 residues. Trimming stripped 10 bases from V and 0 bases from J, with 16 bases between.

The chain couples TRBV9 to TRBJ1-3, with D perhaps matching TRBD1 (5 bases). V was cut by 1 base and J by 4 bases, with 9 bases left in between. CDR1 is SGDLS, CDR2 YYNGEE, per germline. The CDR3 is made up of 14 amino acids. The CDR3 nucleotides are TGTGCCAGCAGCGTATCGGGGACGGGAAACACCATATATTTT. Translation gives CASSVSGTGNTIYF.

The chain links TRBV20-1 to TRBJ2-7, with 7 bases identical to TRBD1. The germline gives CDR1 DFQATT, CDR2 SNEGSKA (reference sequence). This CDR3 region has 15 residues. After removal of 0 bases from V and 3 bases from J, the junction contained 8 bases not matched to a gene. CDR3 amino acids: CSARDQTGTDYEQYF. Here the CDR3 DNA reads TGCAGTGCTAGAGACCAGACAGGGACGGACTACGAGCAGTACTTC.

The J gene is TRBJ1-2, the V gene TRBV24-1; 7 bases are a match to TRBD1. CDR1 is KGHDR and CDR2 is SFDVKD in the germline V gene. The CDR3 is 13 residues long. V shed 4 bases, J shed 6 bases, and the junction held 4 bases outside the gene matches. The CDR3 region is CATSETGWNGYTF. CDR3 nucleotide sequence: TGTGCCACCAGTGAGACAGGGTGGAATGGCTACACCTTC.

This clonotype was counted once. The J gene is TRBJ2-7, the V gene TRBV7-3; 7 bases are shared with TRBD2. V was pared by 2 bases and J by 2 bases, with 9 bases of the junction left unmatched. Germline V gene lookup returns CDR1 SGHTA and CDR2 FQGTGA. This CDR3 contains 16 residues. This CDR3 reads CASSLAGGSGPYEQYF. The CDR3 DNA is TGTGCCAGCAGCTTAGCCGGGGGTAGCGGGCCCTACGAGCAGTACTTC.

This clonotype appeared a few times. Its ends do not fully match the called genes, so a read error is possible. CDR3 nucleotides: TGCGCCAGCAGCTTGAGCGGCGGGACAGGGAACTATTACTACTACGGGCAGTACTTC. Its translation is CASSLSGGTGNYYYYGQYF. J is TRBJ2-7 and V is TRBV5-1, with 9 bases lining up with TRBD1. The germline CDR1 and CDR2 sequences are SGHRS and YFSETQ. The CDR3 covers 19 residues. Complete variable domain (other parts from reference TRBV5-1 and TRBJ2-7): KAGVTQTPRYLIKTRGQQVTLSCSPISGHRSVSWYQQTPGQGLQFLFEYFSETQRNKGNFPGRFSGRQFSNSRSEMNVSTLELGDSALYLCASSLSGGTGNYYYYGQYFGPGTRLTVT.

The rearrangement uses TRBV7-8 and TRBJ1-2; tentative D call: TRBD1 (5 bases). Germline V gene data show CDR1 as SGHVS and CDR2 as FQNEAQ. The CDR3 is made up of 13 amino acids. V shed 2 bases and J shed 7 bases, with 11 bases lying between them. In DNA form, the CDR3 reads TGTGCCAGCAGCTTAAATGAGGGGACTGGCTACACCTTC. This encodes CASSLNEGTGYTF.

This clonotype was found many times. This CDR3 reads CASTEGAWNYGYTF. DNA of the CDR3: TGTGCCAGTACCGAGGGGGCCTGGAACTATGGCTACACCTTC. This chain links TRBV19 with TRBJ1-2; TRBD1 matches at 7 bases. V was pared by 7 bases and J by 2 bases, with 7 bases of the junction left unmatched. This CDR3 spans 14 amino acids. Germline V gene sequence: CDR1 LNHDA, CDR2 SQIVND (reference sequence).

This chain links TRBV10-1 with TRBJ2-5; D gene unclear. CDR1 is WNHNN, CDR2 SYGVQD, per germline (reference sequence). The germline V and J ends were trimmed by 3 bases and 5 bases, with 25 bases remaining between them. CDR3 size: 18 residues. The CDR3 nucleotides are TGCGCCAGCAGTGATGCGATTAGTTTTCTTTATCCGAGGGAGACCCAGTACTTC. This encodes CASSDAISFLYPRETQYF.

V usage is TRBV10-1 and J usage is TRBJ2-2; unclear D gene. V was trimmed by 3 bases and J by 3 bases, leaving 11 bases between them. The germline gives CDR1 WNHNN, CDR2 SYGVQD (reference sequence). This CDR3 has 15 amino acids. The CDR3 DNA reads as TGCGCCAGCAGTGAACGGGCCCCGTACACCGGGGAGCTGTTTTTT. It yields the protein CASSERAPYTGELFF.